This entry lists 18 T cell receptor beta chains sequenced from one sample in a study of blood T cell repertoires in COVID-19. TCRdb keeps only in-frame clones here, not all; method: immunoSEQ multiplex PCR. Among about 260,000 clones listed, 80% to 90% were seen once. The specimen sequenced was peripheral blood. The origin of the receptors is a woman between 70 and 85 years old with COVID-19, enrolled during active disease.

The chain carries TRBV5-6 and TRBJ1-3; D is undetermined. V was cut by 4 bases and J by 0 bases, with 14 bases left in between. The germline CDR1 and CDR2 sequences are SGHDT and YYEEEE. CDR3 length: 16 amino acids. The CDR3 region is CASSRTVPLSGNTIYF. The CDR3 nucleotides are TGTGCCAGCAGCAGGACTGTACCTCTCTCTGGAAACACCATATATTTT.

The V call is TRBV19, the J call TRBJ2-2; D is unclear. The CDR3 totals 13 residues. Trimming took off 5 bases at V and 4 bases at J, with 8 bases between the two ends. Per the germline V gene, CDR1 is LNHDA and CDR2 is SQIVND (reference sequence). The CDR3 reads CASSHYPTGELFF. The CDR3 bases are TGTGCCAGTAGTCACTACCCCACCGGGGAGCTGTTTTTT.

The CDR3 is CASSNPGTSGSSGELFF. DNA for the CDR3: TGTGCCAGCAGCAACCCAGGGACTAGCGGGAGTTCCGGGGAGCTGTTTTTT. The chain has TRBV11-2 and TRBJ2-2, with 14 positions matching TRBD2. V gave up 5 bases and J gave up 6 bases; unmatched junction bases: 8. Per germline, CDR1 SGHAT and CDR2 FQNNGV. This CDR3 comprises 17 residues.

J is TRBJ1-1 and V is TRBV18, with D tentatively TRBD1 (6 bases). The CDR3 is 14 amino acids. The V end lost 1 base, the J end lost 6 bases, and 12 bases lay between the germline ends. Germline V gene sequence: CDR1 KGHSH, CDR2 LQKENI. The CDR3 here is CASSPLFGGSEAFF. The CDR3 DNA is TGTGCCAGCTCACCACTGTTTGGGGGCTCTGAAGCTTTCTTT.

The V and J genes are TRBV4-1 and TRBJ2-1, with 9 positions matching TRBD2. The trim removed 0 bases at V and 4 bases at J, leaving 7 bases unmatched. The CDR3 covers 17 residues. CDR1 MGHRA and CDR2 YSYEKL come from the germline V gene. The CDR3 reads CASSQDMTSGIYNEQFF. Here the CDR3 DNA reads TGCGCCAGCAGCCAAGATATGACTAGCGGAATTTACAATGAGCAGTTCTTC.

The CDR3 protein is CASSLYRAGGEQFF. The CDR3 DNA is TGTGCCAGCAGCCTTTATCGGGCCGGGGGTGAGCAGTTCTTC. The chain has TRBV27 and TRBJ2-1; possibly TRBD2 for D (6 bases). This CDR3 is built from 14 residues. The V end was cut by 6 bases, the J end by 9 bases, with 18 bases between. Germline V gene lookup returns CDR1 MNHEY and CDR2 SMNVEV (reference sequence).

V and J are TRBV5-1 and TRBJ2-1, with D hard to call. CDR1 is SGHRS, CDR2 YFSETQ, per germline. The CDR3 has 12 amino acids. Trimming shortened V by 4 bases and J by 5 bases, and 7 bases separated the two germline ends. The CDR3 loop is CASSRSHNEQFF. The CDR3 DNA follows: TGCGCCAGCAGCCGGAGTCACAATGAGCAGTTCTTC.

The chain recombines TRBV7-8 with TRBJ2-7; TRBD2 matches 7 bases. The V and J ends lost 1 base and 4 bases, in that order; junction bases with no gene match: 7. Germline V lookup: CDR1 SGHVS, CDR2 FQNEAQ. CDR3 length: 15 amino acids. The CDR3 DNA reads TGTGCCAGCAGCTTAGTGGATAGGGGAGGGTACGAGCAGTACTTC. Residues: CASSLVDRGGYEQYF.

As DNA, the CDR3 is TGTGCCAGTAGAACAGGGGGCGAAGGCAATCAGCCCCAGCATTTT. It encodes CASRTGGEGNQPQHF. V gene TRBV19 combines with J gene TRBJ1-5, with 9 bases that match TRBD1. CDR3 length: 15 residues. The germline V gene has CDR1 LNHDA and CDR2 SQIVND (reference sequence). V lost 6 bases to trimming and J lost 2 bases; unmatched junction nucleotides: 5.

With regard to this clone: The sample holds other DNA sequences that translate to the same CDR3. This chain joins TRBV19 and TRBJ2-5; TRBD2 matches at 12 bases. Germline V gene lookup returns CDR1 LNHDA and CDR2 SQIVND (reference sequence). J gave up 1 base and V 4 bases, and 1 base lay outside the gene matches. The CDR3 is 15 residues long. The CDR3 DNA is TGTGCCAGTAGTAAGGGACTAGCGGGCCAAGAGACCCAGTACTTC. Translated: CASSKGLAGQETQYF.

The chain combines TRBV12-3 or TRBV12-4 with TRBJ1-4; 7 bases fit TRBD1. J lost 6 bases, V lost 5 bases, and 3 bases had no gene match. CDR3 length: 13 amino acids. The CDR3, as DNA: TGTGCCAGCAGTAGGGGGCGGGATGAAAAACTGTTTTTT. This codes for CASSRGRDEKLFF.

V and J are TRBV15 and TRBJ2-7; tentatively, D is TRBD1 (5 bases). Trimming pared 0 bases from V and 3 bases from J, leaving 6 bases between. Germline V gene lookup returns CDR1 LNHNV and CDR2 YYDKDF (reference sequence). The CDR3 length is 13 residues. In nucleotides, the CDR3 is TGTGCCACCAGCAGAGATCAGGGCTACGAGCAGTACTTC. This encodes CATSRDQGYEQYF.

The chain uses TRBV19 and TRBJ1-1; the D gene is possibly TRBD1 (6 bases). Deletions cut 1 base from V and 6 bases from J, with 15 bases between. Germline V CDR1 and CDR2: LNHDA, SQIVND (reference sequence). This CDR3 region has 15 residues. The CDR3 bases are TGTGCCAGTAGTATAGTGCGGCAGGGGAGATCTGAAGCTTTCTTT. Encoded protein: CASSIVRQGRSEAFF. Drawing the rest from reference TRBV19 and TRBJ1-1, the complete variable domain is DGGITQSPKYLFRKEGQNVTLSCEQNLNHDAMYWYRQDPGQGLRLIYYSQIVNDFQKGDIAEGYSVSREKKESFPLTVTSAQKNPTAFYLCASSIVRQGRSEAFFGQGTRLTVV.

The rearrangement links TRBV2 to TRBJ1-2; 11 bases line up with TRBD1. V dropped 9 bases and J dropped 5; count of bases not matched to a gene: 5. CDR1 SNHLY and CDR2 FYNNEI come from the germline V gene. The CDR3 is 13 residues long. The CDR3 is CARRDRGKYGYTF. In DNA, the CDR3 is TGTGCCAGACGGGACAGGGGGAAATATGGCTACACCTTC.

On this clone: The sample contains more than one DNA sequence encoding this CDR3. The J gene is TRBJ2-7, the V gene TRBV3-1 (or the pseudogene TRBV3-2); TRBD2 matches 7 bases. Trimming took 1 base from V and 3 from J; bases not matched to a gene: 3. Per germline, CDR1 LGHDT and CDR2 YNNKEL (reference sequence). There are 14 residues in the CDR3. Written as DNA, the CDR3 is TGTGCCAGCAGCCAAGCGGGGGGTAGCTACGAGCAGTACTTC. Translated: CASSQAGGSYEQYF.

This clone has a single count. This chain connects TRBV5-4 to TRBJ1-3; 9 bases agree with TRBD1. V lost 4 bases, J lost 4 bases, and 6 bases stayed unmatched. Germline CDR1 and CDR2: SGHNT and YYREEE (reference sequence). This CDR3 has 15 amino acids. CDR3 coding DNA: TGTGCCAGCAGCCCCGGACAGGGGTCCGGAAACACCATATATTTT. Its protein is CASSPGQGSGNTIYF.

The sample holds one count of this clone. The chain links TRBV9 to TRBJ2-1, with TRBD2 matching over 13 bases. Trimming at V came to 4 bases and at J to 5 bases, leaving 6 bases not matched to a gene. Germline-derived CDR1 and CDR2 are SGDLS and YYNGEE. The CDR3 totals 16 residues. CDR3 residues: CASSRGLAGADNEQFF. Here the CDR3 DNA reads TGTGCCAGCAGCCGAGGACTAGCGGGAGCCGACAATGAGCAGTTCTTC.

The gene calls are TRBV28 and TRBJ1-6; D possibly corresponds to TRBD1 (6 bases). The CDR3 contains 13 residues. V lost 3 bases, J lost 10 bases, and 10 bases lay in between. In germline, CDR1 is MDHEN, CDR2 SYDVKM. The CDR3 DNA reads TGTGCCAGCAGTTTGGGGGCGAGATCACCCCTCCACTTT. Protein sequence: CASSLGARSPLHF.